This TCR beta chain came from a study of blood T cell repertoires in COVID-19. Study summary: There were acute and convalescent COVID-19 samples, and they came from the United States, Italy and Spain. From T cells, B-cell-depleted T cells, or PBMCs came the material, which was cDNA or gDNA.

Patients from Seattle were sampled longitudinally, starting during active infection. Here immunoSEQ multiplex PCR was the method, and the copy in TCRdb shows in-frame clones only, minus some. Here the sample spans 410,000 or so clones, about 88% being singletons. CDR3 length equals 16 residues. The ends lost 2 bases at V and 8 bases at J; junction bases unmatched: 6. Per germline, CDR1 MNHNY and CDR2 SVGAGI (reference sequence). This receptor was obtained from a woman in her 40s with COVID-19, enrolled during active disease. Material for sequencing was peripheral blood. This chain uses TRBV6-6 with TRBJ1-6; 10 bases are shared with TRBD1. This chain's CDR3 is CASSYGGQGRDSPLHF. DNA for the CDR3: TGTGCCAGCAGTTACGGGGGACAGGGGAGGGATTCACCCCTCCACTTT.